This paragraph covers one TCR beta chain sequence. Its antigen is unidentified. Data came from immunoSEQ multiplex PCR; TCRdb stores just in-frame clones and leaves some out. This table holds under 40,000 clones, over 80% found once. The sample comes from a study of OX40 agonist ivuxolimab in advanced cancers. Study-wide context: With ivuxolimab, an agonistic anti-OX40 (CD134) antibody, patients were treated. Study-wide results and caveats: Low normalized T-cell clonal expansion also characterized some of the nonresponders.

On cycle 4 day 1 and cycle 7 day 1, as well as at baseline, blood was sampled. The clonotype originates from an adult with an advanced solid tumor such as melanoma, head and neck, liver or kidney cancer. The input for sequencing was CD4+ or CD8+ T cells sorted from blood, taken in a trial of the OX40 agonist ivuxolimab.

The CDR3 sequence: CAASSGGAPEQFF. CDR3 DNA: TGTGCCGCTTCTAGCGGGGGGGCCCCTGAGCAGTTCTTC. The chain uses TRBV10-3 and TRBJ2-1, with 12 bases fitting TRBD2. Germline CDR1 reads ENHRY; CDR2 reads SYGVKD. The CDR3 sequence is 13 residues long. V gave up 11 bases and J gave up 9 bases; unmatched junction bases: 8.